Shown below are 18 T cell receptor beta chains from a single sample sequenced in a study of T cell responses to AZD1222 COVID-19 vaccine. Sequenced by immunoSEQ multiplex PCR; TCRdb stores in-frame clones only, minus some. The sample records over 50,000 clones, 81% being singletons. The sample in question was peripheral blood, obtained 28 days after the second AZD1222 dose. These receptors came from an adult who received the AZD1222 COVID-19 vaccine.

The chain recombines TRBV6-2 or TRBV6-3 with TRBJ2-1, with 9 bases fitting TRBD1. The CDR3 is 15 residues long. V was pared by 2 bases and J by 5 bases, with 4 bases of the junction left unmatched. Germline lookup yields CDR1 MNHEY and CDR2 SVGEGT. This chain's CDR3 is CASSYLGQGHNEQFF. The CDR3 nucleotides are TGTGCCAGCAGTTACCTAGGACAGGGGCACAATGAGCAGTTCTTC.

The chain couples TRBV4-2 to TRBJ1-5; 7 bases are a match to TRBD1. V lost 0 bases to trimming and J lost 4 bases; unmatched junction nucleotides: 6. From germline, CDR1 is LGHNA and CDR2 YNFKEQ. The CDR3 is 16 amino acids. CDR3 coding DNA: TGTGCCAGCAGCCAAGATACAGGGGATAGGAATCAGCCCCAGCATTTT. It translates to CASSQDTGDRNQPQHF.

The chain employs TRBV27 and TRBJ1-1, with 8 bases identical to TRBD1. CDR3 length equals 14 residues. Germline CDR1 is MNHEY and CDR2 is SMNVEV (reference sequence). The trim removed 5 bases at V and 7 bases at J, leaving 9 bases unmatched. The CDR3 is CASSPWTGQNEAFF. The CDR3 bases are TGTGCCAGCAGTCCTTGGACAGGGCAAAATGAAGCTTTCTTT.

The genes are TRBV13 and TRBJ2-5, with D unresolved. The germline V gene has CDR1 PRHDT and CDR2 FYEKMQ (reference sequence). V lost 0 bases, J lost 1 base, and 6 bases lay in between. The CDR3 sequence is 14 residues long. CDR3 nucleotides: TGTGCCAGCAGCTTAGGCGGATTCCAAGAGACCCAGTACTTC. Translating gives CASSLGGFQETQYF.

The chain combines TRBV25-1 with TRBJ2-7, with D possibly TRBD1 on 6 matching bases. Trimming left V 7 bases short and J 8 bases short, with 9 bases between. This CDR3 contains 10 residues. Per the germline V gene, CDR1 is MGHDK and CDR2 is SYGVNS. The CDR3 protein is CASKQGQQYF. The DNA for the CDR3 is TGTGCCAGCAAACAGGGACAGCAGTACTTC.

The gene calls are TRBV28 and TRBJ2-7, with 9 bases that match TRBD2. The germline CDR1 and CDR2 sequences are MDHEN and SYDVKM. CDR3 length equals 16 residues. J gave up 6 bases and V 3 bases, and 12 bases lay outside the gene matches. The CDR3 coding sequence is TGTGCCAGCAGTTTGCATAGCGGGAGTGTAGCGGTCGAGCAGTACTTC. It yields the protein CASSLHSGSVAVEQYF.

The gene calls are TRBV15 and TRBJ2-3; D perhaps matches TRBD1 (5 bases). Looked up from germline, CDR1 is LNHNV and CDR2 is YYDKDF (reference sequence). The CDR3 has 13 amino acids. V was pared by 5 bases and J by 4 bases, with 10 bases between. CDR3 bases: TGTGCCACCAGCCCGCGACAGCCAGATACGCAGTATTTT. It yields the protein CATSPRQPDTQYF. Full variable domain (missing parts from reference TRBV15 and TRBJ2-3): DAMVIQNPRYQVTQFGKPVTLSCSQTLNHNVMYWYQQKSSQAPKLLFHYYDKDFNNEADTPDNFQSRRPNTSFCFLDIRSPGLGDTAMYLCATSPRQPDTQYFGPGTRLTVL.

V gene TRBV30 combines with J gene TRBJ2-3; TRBD1 is a possible D gene (6 bases). V lost 4 bases, J lost 0 bases, and 20 bases lay in between. CDR1 is GTSNPN and CDR2 is SVGIG in the germline V gene (reference sequence). This CDR3 region has 17 residues. The CDR3 DNA reads TGTGCCTGGACTGATGTCGGACAGCTCTCTAGCACAGATACGCAGTATTTT. Translation: CAWTDVGQLSSTDTQYF.

The chain links TRBV24-1 to TRBJ2-5; 7 nucleotides align to TRBD1. The CDR3 has 16 residues. J was trimmed by 5 bases and V by 7 bases; bases with no gene match: 15. In germline, CDR1 is KGHDR, CDR2 SFDVKD. CDR3 in DNA: TGTGCCACCAGGGACAATAGAGGGGGCGCAAGGGAGACCCAGTACTTC. Its protein product is CATRDNRGGARETQYF.

The genes are TRBV19 and TRBJ2-7, with 11 positions matching TRBD2. The CDR3 length is 15 residues. V lost 2 bases, J lost 6 bases, and 6 bases stayed unmatched. Looked up from germline, CDR1 is LNHDA and CDR2 is SQIVND (reference sequence). CDR3 coding DNA: TGTGCCAGTAGTATAACTAGCGGGAGAGGGGGCGAGCAGTACTTC. Encoded protein: CASSITSGRGGEQYF.

This clone was recorded a few times. The rearrangement joins TRBV7-2 to TRBJ2-3, with D perhaps TRBD2 (6 bases). V gave up 8 bases and J gave up 0 bases, with 21 bases separating them. Germline CDR1 SGHTA, CDR2 FQGNSA. The CDR3 runs to 17 residues. The CDR3 sequence: CASFPGSGATSTDTQYF. The DNA for the CDR3 is TGTGCCAGCTTCCCGGGTAGCGGAGCAACTAGCACAGATACGCAGTATTTT.

The CDR3 nucleotides read TGTGCCAGCAGCTTGCGACAACCGGGACGGAGCTACGAGCAGTACTTC. It is translated as CASSLRQPGRSYEQYF. The J gene is TRBJ2-7, the V gene TRBV5-6, with D perhaps matching TRBD1 or TRBD2 (5 bases each). CDR1 SGHDT and CDR2 YYEEEE come from the germline V gene. Between the trimmed V and J ends, which lost 1 base and 3 bases, there was a span of 17 bases. This CDR3 contains 16 residues.

This rearrangement joins TRBV2 to TRBJ2-4, with no clear D. This CDR3 has 11 amino acids. The V gene's germline CDR1 is SNHLY and CDR2 FYNNEI. V lost 3 bases, J lost 6 bases, and 3 bases lay in between. CDR3: CASSDANIQYF. The CDR3 DNA is TGTGCCAGCAGTGATGCAAACATTCAGTACTTC.

This sequence joins TRBV5-1 and TRBJ2-7; weak D call: TRBD1 (6 bases). Trimming left V 0 bases short and J 6 bases short, with 7 bases between. The CDR3 length is 12 residues. CDR1 and CDR2 (germline): SGHRS, YFSETQ. The DNA for the CDR3 is TGCGCCAGCAGCTTGGGACAGGCCGAGCAGTACTTC. Translated, it gives CASSLGQAEQYF. The variable domain in full, completed from reference TRBV5-1 and TRBJ2-7, reads KAGVTQTPRYLIKTRGQQVTLSCSPISGHRSVSWYQQTPGQGLQFLFEYFSETQRNKGNFPGRFSGRQFSNSRSEMNVSTLELGDSALYLCASSLGQAEQYFGPGTRLTVT.

This chain joins TRBV6-5 and TRBJ1-2; 8 bases are shared with TRBD1. Germline V gives CDR1 MNHEY, CDR2 SVGAGI. V lost 0 bases and J lost 3; bases outside the gene matches: 6. CDR3 size: 16 residues. CDR3 sequence (DNA): TGTGCCAGCAGTTACTCGCCGGGCAGGGGGCACTATGGCTACACCTTC. It translates to CASSYSPGRGHYGYTF.

The genes are TRBV5-6 and TRBJ1-1; 7 bases line up with TRBD1. Per germline, CDR1 SGHDT and CDR2 YYEEEE. Trimming cost V 0 bases and J 3 bases; bases outside gene matches: 2. The CDR3 extends over 14 amino acids. This chain's CDR3 is CASSLVRGDTEAFF. CDR3 DNA: TGTGCCAGCAGCTTGGTCAGGGGGGACACTGAAGCTTTCTTT.

This clone was counted between two and nine times. This rearrangement joins TRBV15 to TRBJ2-3; 11 positions match TRBD2. Trimming took 3 bases from V and 4 from J; bases not matched to a gene: 3. Germline CDR1 and CDR2: LNHNV and YYDKDF (reference sequence). The CDR3 totals 15 residues. In DNA, the CDR3 is TGTGCCACCAGCAGGGGACTAGCGGCACCAGATACGCAGTATTTT. Translation gives CATSRGLAAPDTQYF.

This clone has more than one count but fewer than ten. The chain has TRBV5-1 and TRBJ1-1, with a weak D call TRBD1 (5 bases). Per the germline V gene, CDR1 is SGHRS and CDR2 is YFSETQ. The CDR3 runs 14 residues. The germline V and J ends were trimmed by 4 bases and 1 base, with 11 bases remaining between them. The CDR3 is CASSRDSPNTEAFF. The CDR3 bases are TGCGCCAGCAGCCGCGACAGCCCGAACACTGAAGCTTTCTTT.